This T cell receptor beta chain was retrieved from a study of technical replicates of blood from a few donors. With 7 bases removed from V and 10 bases from J, the gap between germline ends came to 17 bases. This CDR3 is built from 13 residues. CDR1 MGHDK and CDR2 SYGVNS come from the germline V gene. TCRdb's copy holds only in-frame clones and misses some; the assay was immunoSEQ multiplex PCR. Altogether about 80,000 clones are present, roughly 96% being singletons, with the ten largest covering approximately 0.32%. The origin of this receptor is a human donor in good health. Sequencing was carried out using T cells isolated from PBMCs. The chain couples TRBV25-1 to TRBJ1-5, with D possibly matching TRBD1 (6 bases). This CDR3 reads CASTHASGEPQHF. The CDR3 coding sequence is TGTGCCAGCACCCATGCCTCAGGGGAACCCCAGCATTTT.